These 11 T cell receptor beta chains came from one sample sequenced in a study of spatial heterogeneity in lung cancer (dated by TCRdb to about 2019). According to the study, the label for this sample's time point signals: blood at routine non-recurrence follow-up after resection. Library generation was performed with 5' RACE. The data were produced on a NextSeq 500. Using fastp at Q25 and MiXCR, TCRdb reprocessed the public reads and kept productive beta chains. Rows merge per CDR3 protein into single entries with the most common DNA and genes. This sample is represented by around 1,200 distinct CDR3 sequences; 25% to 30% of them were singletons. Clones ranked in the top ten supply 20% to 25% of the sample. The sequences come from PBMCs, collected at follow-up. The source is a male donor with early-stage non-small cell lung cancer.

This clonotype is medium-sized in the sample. This CDR3 reads CASSQRTSGRSVTGELFF. CDR3 DNA sequence: TGCGCCAGCAGCCAAAGGACTAGCGGGAGGTCGGTCACCGGGGAGCTGTTTTTT. This chain joins TRBV4-1 and TRBJ2-2; 14 positions agree with TRBD2. The V gene end was trimmed by 2 bases and the J gene end by 4 bases; junction bases not matched to a gene: 6. CDR1 is MGHRA, CDR2 YSYEKL, per germline. CDR3 length: 18 amino acids.

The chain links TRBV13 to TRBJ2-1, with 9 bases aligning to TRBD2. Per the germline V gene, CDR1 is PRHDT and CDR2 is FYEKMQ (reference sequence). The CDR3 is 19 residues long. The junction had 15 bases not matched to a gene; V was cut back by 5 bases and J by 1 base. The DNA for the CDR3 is TGTGCCAGCAGCGCGGGAGAACTAGCGGGTGGCCTGTCCTACAATGAGCAGTTCTTC. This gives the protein CASSAGELAGGLSYNEQFF.

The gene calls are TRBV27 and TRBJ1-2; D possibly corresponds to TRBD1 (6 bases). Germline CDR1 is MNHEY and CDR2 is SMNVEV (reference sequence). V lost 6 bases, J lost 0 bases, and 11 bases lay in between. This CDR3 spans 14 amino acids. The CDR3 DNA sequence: TGTGCCAGCAGCTTACAGGGCGCTAACTATGGCTACACCTTC. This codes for CASSLQGANYGYTF.

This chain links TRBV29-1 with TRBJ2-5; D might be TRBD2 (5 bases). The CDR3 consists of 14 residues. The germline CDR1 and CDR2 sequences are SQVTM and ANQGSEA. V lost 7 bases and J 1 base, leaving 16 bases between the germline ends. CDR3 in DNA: TGCAGCGCCACCGGAGGCAGTTCCCAAGAGACCCAGTACTTC. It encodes CSATGGSSQETQYF.

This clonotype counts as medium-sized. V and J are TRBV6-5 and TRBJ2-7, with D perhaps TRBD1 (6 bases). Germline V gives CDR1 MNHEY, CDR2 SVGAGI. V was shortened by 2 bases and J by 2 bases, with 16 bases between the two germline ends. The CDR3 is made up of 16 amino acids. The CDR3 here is CASSYVRLGTPYEQYF. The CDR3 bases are TGTGCCAGCAGTTACGTCAGGTTGGGGACACCCTACGAGCAGTACTTC.

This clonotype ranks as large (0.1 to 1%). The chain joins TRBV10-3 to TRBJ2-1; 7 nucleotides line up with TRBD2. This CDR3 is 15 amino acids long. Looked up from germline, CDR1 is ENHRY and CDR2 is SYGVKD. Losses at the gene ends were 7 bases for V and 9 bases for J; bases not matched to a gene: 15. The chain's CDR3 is CAIKDWEAGEGEQFF. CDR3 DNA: TGTGCCATCAAGGACTGGGAGGCGGGAGAGGGTGAGCAGTTCTTC.

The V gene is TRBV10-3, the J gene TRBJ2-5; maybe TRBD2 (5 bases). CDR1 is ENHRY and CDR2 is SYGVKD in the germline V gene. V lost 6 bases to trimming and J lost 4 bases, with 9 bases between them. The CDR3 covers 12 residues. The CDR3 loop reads CAISGNGETQYF. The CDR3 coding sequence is TGTGCCATCAGCGGGAATGGAGAGACCCAGTACTTC.

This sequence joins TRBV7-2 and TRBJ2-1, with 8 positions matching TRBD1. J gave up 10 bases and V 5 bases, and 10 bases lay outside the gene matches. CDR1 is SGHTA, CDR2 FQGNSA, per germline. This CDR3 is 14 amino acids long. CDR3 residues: CASSTPVRGLEQFF. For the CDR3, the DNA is TGTGCCAGCAGCACCCCAGTCAGGGGGCTGGAGCAGTTCTTC.

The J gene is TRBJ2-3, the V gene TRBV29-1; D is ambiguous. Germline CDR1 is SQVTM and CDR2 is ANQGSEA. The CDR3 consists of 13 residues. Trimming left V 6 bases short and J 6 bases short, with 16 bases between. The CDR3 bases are TGCAGCGTGTCCCCCTACTCTGATGATACGCAGTATTTT. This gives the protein CSVSPYSDDTQYF.

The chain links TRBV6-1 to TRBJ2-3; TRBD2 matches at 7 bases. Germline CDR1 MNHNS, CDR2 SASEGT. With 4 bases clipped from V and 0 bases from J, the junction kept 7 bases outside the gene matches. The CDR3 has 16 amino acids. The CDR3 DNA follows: TGTGCCAGCAGTGGGGGGAGGGATCCTAGCACAGATACGCAGTATTTT. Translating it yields CASSGGRDPSTDTQYF.

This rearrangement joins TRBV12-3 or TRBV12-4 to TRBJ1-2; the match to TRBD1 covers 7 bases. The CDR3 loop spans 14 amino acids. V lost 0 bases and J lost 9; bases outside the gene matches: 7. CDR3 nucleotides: TGTGCCAGCAGTTTAGCTGGGACAGCAGGGCGCTACACCTTC. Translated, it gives CASSLAGTAGRYTF.